This T cell receptor beta chain derives from a study of blood T cell repertoires in COVID-19. This CDR3 contains 12 residues. The germline V and J ends were trimmed by 5 bases and 5 bases, with 9 bases remaining between them. The germline V gene has CDR1 LNHDA and CDR2 SQIVND (reference sequence). Self-reported history from a screening survey and questionnaire set each donor's cohort. Here immunoSEQ multiplex PCR was the method, and the copy in TCRdb shows in-frame clones only, minus some. The table records approximately 250,000 clones, about 88% of them present only once. The sample was PBMCs or T cells enriched from blood (not recorded which). This rearrangement joins TRBV19 to TRBJ1-1, with unresolved D. The origin of this receptor is a man aged 30 to 39 with acute COVID-19. The CDR3 DNA is TGTGCCAGTAGTGATCGGTGGACTGAAGCTTTCTTT. It encodes CASSDRWTEAFF.